This is a list of T cell receptor beta chains from one sample in a study of blood T cell repertoires in COVID-19. The protocol was immunoSEQ multiplex PCR, while the TCRdb copy is restricted to in-frame clones and leaves out a portion. The sample holds about 180,000 clones, approximately 90% seen once. Input material: peripheral blood. The receptor set was obtained from a woman between 25 and 40 years old with acute or convalescent COVID-19. Each CDR3 is given without its conserved first and last residue. Only part of the rows carry a size: once, few, many, or a class if the clone is expanded.

V gene	CDR3 length	clone size	J gene	CDR3 protein
TRBV5-1	11	-	TRBJ1-1	ASGLQGNTEAF
TRBV7-2	13	-	TRBJ2-1	ASSYLGLAEPEQF
TRBV30	9	-	TRBJ2-3	ASLGTDTQY
TRBV29-1	10	-	TRBJ2-3	SVQGGVDTQY
TRBV5-1	12	-	TRBJ2-5	ASSLAAGAETQY
TRBV15	12	-	TRBJ1-1	ATSRARGGQGVF
TRBV5-1	13	-	TRBJ2-1	ASSSQGLEGNEQF
TRBV27	13	-	TRBJ2-7	ASSLSGTGSYEQY
TRBV2	10	-	TRBJ2-7	ASRTASYEQY
TRBV27	14	-	TRBJ1-1	ASSLRSGGQGTEAF
TRBV3-1/TRBV3-2	12	-	TRBJ1-1	ASSHSSTGTEAF
TRBV2	11	few	TRBJ2-3	ASSEESTDTQY
TRBV6-5	13	-	TRBJ1-4	ASSLGGTGNEKLF
TRBV24-1	13	-	TRBJ2-5	ATSDAGTAGETQY
TRBV19	12	-	TRBJ2-1	ASSPRGFYNEQF
TRBV5-1	14	once	TRBJ2-5	ASSLGTSGSGETQY
TRBV19	11	-	TRBJ2-7	ASSLSGRREQY
TRBV5-1	12	-	TRBJ2-1	ASSLKTGSNEQF
TRBV2	12	-	TRBJ1-2	ASSEPLLRYGYT
TRBV10-3	12	-	TRBJ2-6	AIADSSGANVLT
TRBV5-4	13	-	TRBJ2-7	ASSFRQGLSYEQY
TRBV18	13	-	TRBJ2-3	ASSRGQGNSDTQY
TRBV15	13	-	TRBJ1-3	ATSRDQGGRNTIY